This TCR beta chain was captured in a study of T cell responses to AZD1222 COVID-19 vaccine. Findings and limits, study-wide: Recipients of AZD1222 seropositive at baseline numbered only 5 to 7.

V was trimmed by 4 bases and J by 4 bases, leaving 12 bases between them. Germline CDR1 reads SGHRS; CDR2 reads YFSETQ. The CDR3 contains 13 residues. Using immunoSEQ multiplex PCR, the repertoire was profiled, and TCRdb retains in-frame clones only, with some absent. This table has roughly 99,000 clones, about 90% appearing once. With respect to this clone: Its antigen is still unknown.

J is TRBJ2-7 and V is TRBV5-1, with D perhaps matching TRBD2 (5 bases). This receptor was obtained from an adult who received the AZD1222 COVID-19 vaccine. The sample was peripheral blood, taken 28 days after the second AZD1222 dose. CDR3 nucleotide sequence: TGCGCCAGCAGCCCTACGGGGTTGTACGAGCAGTACTTC. This translates into CASSPTGLYEQYF. The full variable domain, rest sourced from reference TRBV5-1 and TRBJ2-7, is KAGVTQTPRYLIKTRGQQVTLSCSPISGHRSVSWYQQTPGQGLQFLFEYFSETQRNKGNFPGRFSGRQFSNSRSEMNVSTLELGDSALYLCASSPTGLYEQYFGPGTRLTVT.